Listed below are T cell receptor beta chains from one sample, sequenced in a study of shared clonotypes between healthy human individuals. Only in-frame clones appear in the TCRdb table, and some are missing; sequencing was by immunoSEQ multiplex PCR. The data show more than 2 million clones, 90% to 96% seen once. The sample taken for sequencing was naive CD4+ T cells sorted from blood. These receptors were taken from a man in his late teens or twenties in good health. The CDR3 runs from the conserved cysteine through the conserved F or W. Fields, in order: J gene, clone size, CDR3 length, V gene, CDR3 protein. Size is omitted from some rows. Given values are once, few, many or a class for expanded clones.

TRBJ1-2 few 11 TRBV7-9 CASSNRRGYTF
TRBJ1-6 few 17 TRBV5-1 CASSFEETAAYNSPLHF
TRBJ2-4 NA 14 TRBV19 CASRMTGAKNIQYF
TRBJ2-5 NA 16 TRBV30 CAWSVLAGALTETQYF
TRBJ2-1 NA 13 TRBV11-1 CASTKRDTNEQFF
TRBJ2-7 NA 14 TRBV19 CASSLAGASYEQYF
TRBJ2-7 NA 15 TRBV6-5 CASSQGQGGYPEQYF
TRBJ1-4 NA 13 TRBV6-1 CASSLTVNEKLFF
TRBJ1-2 NA 14 TRBV9 CASSPDSVGYGYTF
TRBJ2-7 once 15 TRBV7-7 CASSSQAGTAYEQYF
TRBJ2-7 NA 16 TRBV27 CASSSRATSGSYEQYF
TRBJ2-1 NA 14 TRBV19 CASSILQVNNEQFF
TRBJ1-6 NA 15 TRBV11-2 CASSVAGTRNSPLHF
TRBJ1-4 NA 14 TRBV2 CASRRGMTNEKLFF
TRBJ2-5 NA 14 TRBV28 CASSPTATQETQYF
TRBJ2-3 NA 18 TRBV7-8 CASSRGGIPGEGTDTQYF
TRBJ2-5 NA 16 TRBV30 CAWSVQRLRNQETQYF
TRBJ2-6 NA 15 TRBV2 CASSGQGAGANVLTF
TRBJ1-1 NA 15 TRBV11-3 CASSKGSGIGTQAFF
TRBJ2-3 NA 15 TRBV5-1 CASSSLAGASDTQYF
TRBJ2-3 NA 16 TRBV5-1 CASSLDSGALGDTQYF
TRBJ1-2 NA 12 TRBV5-1 CASSPYEYGYTF
TRBJ2-7 NA 12 TRBV18 CASSRSGGEQYF
TRBJ2-1 NA 15 TRBV7-8 CASRVHREDYNEQFF
TRBJ1-1 NA 13 TRBV10-3 CAISRTGQTEAFF
TRBJ1-6 NA 16 TRBV30 CACRKQGLPYNSPLHF
TRBJ2-3 NA 13 TRBV5-4 CASSREGTDTQYF
TRBJ2-3 NA 14 TRBV6-6 CATKGQGNTDTQYF
TRBJ2-7 NA 14 TRBV5-1 CASSSSGGRYEQYF
TRBJ2-7 NA 16 TRBV7-2 CASSLVFLAGPYEQYF
TRBJ2-5 NA 15 TRBV6-5 CASRNDPGGAKTQYF
TRBJ2-2 NA 13 TRBV10-2 CASSPGVIGELFF
TRBJ1-3 NA 15 TRBV6-5 CASRTSGTPGSTIYF
TRBJ2-7 NA 16 TRBV2 CASSDARQGESYEQYF
TRBJ2-2 NA 16 TRBV5-6 CASSLNMGDGTGELFF
TRBJ2-7 NA 12 TRBV5-1 CASSSVPYEQYF
TRBJ2-1 NA 15 TRBV7-9 CASRQWDTRYNEQFF